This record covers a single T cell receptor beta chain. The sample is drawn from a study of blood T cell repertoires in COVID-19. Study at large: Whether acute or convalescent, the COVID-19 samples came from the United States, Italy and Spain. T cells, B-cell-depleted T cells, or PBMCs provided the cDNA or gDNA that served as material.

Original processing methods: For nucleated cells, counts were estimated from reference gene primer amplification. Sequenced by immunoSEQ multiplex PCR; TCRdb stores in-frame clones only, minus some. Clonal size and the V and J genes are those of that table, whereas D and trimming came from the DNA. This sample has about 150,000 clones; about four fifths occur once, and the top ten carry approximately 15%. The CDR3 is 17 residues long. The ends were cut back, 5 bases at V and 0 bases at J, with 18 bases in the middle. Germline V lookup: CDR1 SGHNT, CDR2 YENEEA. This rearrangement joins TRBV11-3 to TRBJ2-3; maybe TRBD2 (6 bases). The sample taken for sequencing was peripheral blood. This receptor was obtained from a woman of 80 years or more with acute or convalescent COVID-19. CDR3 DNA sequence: TGTGCCAGCAGCCCTGGTCTCCGGGGGACTAGCACAGATACGCAGTATTTT. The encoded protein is CASSPGLRGTSTDTQYF.